The rows below give T cell receptor beta chains drawn from one sample of a study of radiation and T cells in renal cell carcinoma. Clones were read by immunoSEQ multiplex PCR, and TCRdb kept only the in-frame ones, dropping some. In the table there are 140,000 to 150,000 clones, 75% to 90% of which are singletons. Material: blood, obtained from a patient whose treatment included radiotherapy and nephrectomy. Receptor source: a woman in her forties or fifties with renal cell carcinoma. CDR3s include the opening cysteine and the closing phenylalanine or tryptophan. A D gene is named only where the DNA matches it firmly. Part of the rows lack a size; the others show once, few, many or a class for expanded clones.

abundance	v_gene	d_gene	j_gene	CDR3nt	CDR3aa
.	TRBV7-2	.	TRBJ1-2	TGTGCCAGCAGTTTACAGGGCGGGGGAAACTATGGCTACACCTTC	CASSLQGGGNYGYTF
.	TRBV7-4	.	TRBJ2-7	TGTGCCAGCAGCCGAGACCCATCCGAGCAGTACTTC	CASSRDPSEQYF
.	TRBV7-2	.	TRBJ2-3	TGTGCCAGCAGCCCCTTTAGGATAGCCGACCCAGATACGCAGTATTTT	CASSPFRIADPDTQYF
.	TRBV27	TRBD1	TRBJ1-2	TGTGCCAGCAGTTTCCGCAACGACAGGGGGCGGGGAAGTGGCTACACCTTC	CASSFRNDRGRGSGYTF
.	TRBV10-2	TRBD1	TRBJ2-1	TGCGCCAGCAGTGTGGGACAGGGATACAATGAGCAGTTCTTC	CASSVGQGYNEQFF
few	TRBV7-9	.	TRBJ2-7	TGTGCCAGCAGCCCGACAGACTACGAGCAGTACTTC	CASSPTDYEQYF
.	TRBV6-6	.	TRBJ1-2	TGTGCCAGCAGTTACTCGAAACAGGAATCTAACTATGGCTACACCTTC	CASSYSKQESNYGYTF
.	TRBV7-2	TRBD1	TRBJ1-2	TGTGCCAGCAGCATAGAGGCGACAGGGGTCTATGGCTACACCTTC	CASSIEATGVYGYTF
.	TRBV4-3	.	TRBJ2-5	TGCGCCAGCAGCCAAGAATATCTAGAGACCCAGTACTTC	CASSQEYLETQYF
.	TRBV4-2	TRBD1	TRBJ2-7	TGTGCCAGCAGCTCTCCGACAGGGGGTGACTACGAGCAGTACTTC	CASSSPTGGDYEQYF
.	TRBV29-1	TRBD2	TRBJ2-1	TGCAGCGTTGACGGCGGGGGGGTCGGCGAGCAGTTCTTC	CSVDGGGVGEQFF
.	TRBV19	.	TRBJ1-5	TGTGCCAGTAGTGTGCAGGGGAATCAGCCCCAGCATTTT	CASSVQGNQPQHF
.	TRBV5-4	TRBD1	TRBJ2-7	TGTGCCAGCAGCTTGGGTGGCCCCCGGGGACAGGGGATCTACGAGCAGTACTTC	CASSLGGPRGQGIYEQYF
once	TRBV9	.	TRBJ2-6	TGTGCCAGCAGCTTCTCCCCGGACGGGGTTGGGGCCAACGTCCTGACTTTC	CASSFSPDGVGANVLTF
.	TRBV5-8	.	TRBJ2-3	TGTGCCAGCAGCCTAAAGGGCGCAGCAGATACGCAGTATTTT	CASSLKGAADTQYF
.	TRBV7-8	TRBD2	TRBJ2-3	TGTGCCAGCAGCAAAGGACTAGCGGGGGAAGATACGCAGTATTTT	CASSKGLAGEDTQYF
many	TRBV6-6	TRBD1	TRBJ2-2	TGTGCCAGCAGTTGGGACAGGGTTACCGGGGAGCTGTTTTTT	CASSWDRVTGELFF
.	TRBV18	.	TRBJ2-5	TGTGCCAGCTCACCATTTAGGTCAGGACAAGAGACCCAGTACTTC	CASSPFRSGQETQYF
.	TRBV7-2	.	TRBJ1-5	TGTGCCAGCAGCTCCTGGGGGCAGCCCCAGCATTTT	CASSSWGQPQHF
.	TRBV28	TRBD1	TRBJ1-2	TGTGCCAGCAGTTTATTGGACAGGGGCTATGGCTACACCTTC	CASSLLDRGYGYTF
.	TRBV5-5	.	TRBJ2-5	TGTGCCAGTTATCTCGCCCCGGGGGGCGAGGAGACCCAGTACTTC	CASYLAPGGEETQYF
.	TRBV10-3	TRBD2	TRBJ2-1	TGTGCCATCAGTGGGGATAGCGGGAGGAATGAGCAGTTCTTC	CAISGDSGRNEQFF
.	TRBV9	.	TRBJ2-6	TGTGCCAGCAGCGCCCAACAGCGGATGGGGGGAGGGGCCAACGTCCTGACTTTC	CASSAQQRMGGGANVLTF
.	TRBV7-8	TRBD1	TRBJ1-2	TGTGCCAGCAGCTTTTCCGGGACAGGCCCGAGCGGCTACACCTTC	CASSFSGTGPSGYTF
.	TRBV6-6	.	TRBJ1-2	TGTGCCAGCAGACCTCCAACTAGGAACTATGGCTACACCTTC	CASRPPTRNYGYTF
.	TRBV14	TRBD2	TRBJ2-7	TGTGCCAGCAGCCAAGATACCCTGGGGCTTGATCTAGCGGGACCAAGTAGCCCCTACGAGCAGTACTTC	CASSQDTLGLDLAGPSSPYEQYF
.	TRBV6-5	.	TRBJ2-5	TGTGCCAGCAGTTACTCTGGCGGGAACCAAGAGACCCAGTACTTC	CASSYSGGNQETQYF
.	TRBV5-4	.	TRBJ2-3	TGTGCCAGCAGTTCCGGACCAGAAACAGATACGCAGTATTTT	CASSSGPETDTQYF
once	TRBV5-1	.	TRBJ2-1	TGCGCCAGCAGCTTGGCCGGGGCAGGCCATGAGCAGTTCTTC	CASSLAGAGHEQFF
once	TRBV6-6	.	TRBJ1-4	TGTGCCATCAGTAGGGCCTCCGTGAAGGAAAAACTGTTTTTT	CAISRASVKEKLFF
.	TRBV2	.	TRBJ1-4	TGTGCCAGCAGTGGGGAAAGTGGGGGAAAACTGTTTTTT	CASSGESGGKLFF
.	TRBV7-8	.	TRBJ2-7	TGTGCCAGCAGCCGTGTTAGGAACGAGCAGTACTTC	CASSRVRNEQYF
.	TRBV11-2	.	TRBJ1-2	TGTGCCAGCAGCCCGACACGGACGGAAGGCTACACCTTC	CASSPTRTEGYTF
.	TRBV7-2	TRBD1	TRBJ2-3	TGTGCCAGCAGACCATCTCCGGGACAGGGAGCAGATACGCAGTATTTT	CASRPSPGQGADTQYF
.	TRBV21-1	.	TRBJ1-4	TGTGCCAGCAGCGAAGGAAGCCGGGACAGGGGGCTCGAAAAACTGTTTTTT	CASSEGSRDRGLEKLFF
.	TRBV15	.	TRBJ2-5	TGTGCCACTGGGCGTGGGGTGGAGACCCAGTACTTC	CATGRGVETQYF
.	TRBV5-5	.	TRBJ1-2	TGTGCCAGCAGCTTGCTCAGGGGAAGTGGTGGCTACACCTTC	CASSLLRGSGGYTF
.	TRBV7-2	TRBD1	TRBJ1-6	TGTGCCAGCAGCTTACGCCAAACAGGGGACGGGTCACCCCTCCACTTT	CASSLRQTGDGSPLHF